This T cell receptor (beta chain) originates from a study of siplizumab effects on memory and regulatory T cells. Study-wide results and limits: Apparently key alloresponse contributors, naive T cells also seemed more diverse than memory cells. Alloreactive clones mapping to unstimulated subsets formed only a minor fraction.

CDR1 and CDR2 (germline): SGHRS, YFSETQ. The CDR3 has 14 residues. V was clipped by 0 bases and J by 2 bases, with 6 bases between them. Worth noting for this clone: What it recognizes is unknown.

Sequencing of each sample assayed roughly 9.1 x 10^4 TCR templates. The table came from immunoSEQ multiplex PCR; TCRdb's copy has only in-frame clones and leaves some out. Counted here are roughly 68,000 clones, 70% to 90% occurring once; the ten biggest clones make up around 3.8%. Naive, memory, effector memory and TEMRA subsets that were unstimulated underwent sequencing in a few donor pairs. The V and J genes are TRBV5-1 and TRBJ2-1; D is uncertain. The source material was memory CD4+ T cells sorted from blood. The sequence was obtained from a human donor in good health. Written as DNA, the CDR3 is TGCGCCAGCAGCTTGGACGGCACCTACAATGAGCAGTTCTTC. Translating it yields CASSLDGTYNEQFF.